Below, 18 T cell receptor beta chains from the same sample are listed, as sequenced in a study of T cells expressing NK-cell markers. TCRdb reprocessed the 5' RACE reads, keeping one entry per CDR3 protein, no DNA. The sample is made up of 150,000 to 160,000 distinct CDR3 sequences, and the top ten hold 37% of it. Sequenced input: blood T cells: a sorted CD56 or NKG2C T cell subset, CD4+ or CD8+ T cells, or bulk PBMC T cells (not recorded which). Every receptor here comes from a woman between 50 and 59 years old in good health.

This rearrangement joins TRBV28 to TRBJ1-1. The germline CDR1 and CDR2 sequences are MDHEN and SYDVKM. CDR3 length: 14 residues. The CDR3 sequence: CASCTMSANTEAFF.

The chain is built from TRBV9 and TRBJ2-1. CDR1 SGDLS and CDR2 YYNGEE come from the germline V gene. The CDR3 length is 13 residues. The CDR3 here is CASSVWSYNEQFF.

CDR3: CATSDFTGGGNEQFF. This rearrangement joins TRBV24-1 to TRBJ2-1; without DNA, the TCRdb call of TRBD2 cannot be checked. Germline V gene lookup returns CDR1 KGHDR and CDR2 SFDVKD. The CDR3 has 15 residues.

J is TRBJ2-7 and V is TRBV13; TCRdb picks TRBD1, but there is no DNA to check that call. Per germline, CDR1 PRHDT and CDR2 FYEKMQ (reference sequence). This CDR3 has 14 residues. The CDR3 reads CASSLGPTGSEQYF.

CDR3 sequence reads: CASNQDLNTEAFF. The chain links TRBV14 to TRBJ1-1. The CDR3 runs to 13 residues. Germline CDR1 reads SGHDN; CDR2 reads FVKESK. Drawing the rest from reference TRBV14 and TRBJ1-1, the complete variable domain is EAGVTQFPSHSVIEKGQTVTLRCDPISGHDNLYWYRRVMGKEIKFLLHFVKESKQDESGMPNNRFLAERTGGTYSTLKVQPAELEDSGVYFCASNQDLNTEAFFGQGTRLTVV.

The chain carries TRBV7-9 and TRBJ2-1; TCRdb proposes TRBD2, but this gene call is untestable without DNA. Germline V gene lookup returns CDR1 SEHNR and CDR2 FQNEAQ (reference sequence). The CDR3 spans 20 residues. The CDR3 reads CASSLPPGTSGRAGYNEQFF.

The chain links TRBV2 to TRBJ2-3; TCRdb selects TRBD2, and the lack of DNA leaves this call unchecked. The germline gives CDR1 SNHLY, CDR2 FYNNEI. The CDR3 has 16 amino acids. The CDR3 sequence: CASMGEAGLATDTQYF.

V gene TRBV5-6 combines with J gene TRBJ2-2; TCRdb lists TRBD1, though no DNA is available to test this call. The CDR3 extends over 14 amino acids. Germline CDR1 is SGHDT and CDR2 is YYEEEE. The CDR3 here is CASSGDPPIGELFF.

The chain employs TRBV5-6 and TRBJ2-7; TCRdb designates TRBD1, a call that cannot be tested without DNA. The CDR3 runs to 16 residues. Germline V CDR1 and CDR2: SGHDT, YYEEEE. This CDR3 is CASSLEPGQVTYEQYF.

This chain uses TRBV6-1 with TRBJ1-1. CDR3 length: 15 amino acids. Germline V lookup: CDR1 MNHNS, CDR2 SASEGT. The chain's CDR3 is CASSERLRANTEAFF.

This chain links TRBV7-3 with TRBJ2-1; TCRdb returns TRBD2, unconfirmable since there is no DNA. This CDR3 is built from 15 residues. Germline V gene data show CDR1 as SGHTA and CDR2 as FQGTGA. The CDR3 is CASGLPLGLGNEQFF.

The CDR3 protein is CAWSEGVNTEAFF. The V gene is TRBV30, the J gene TRBJ1-1; the D gene TCRdb calls, TRBD1, cannot be checked with no DNA. Germline CDR1 reads GTSNPN; CDR2 reads SVGIG (reference sequence). The CDR3 totals 13 residues.

V gene TRBV24-1 combines with J gene TRBJ2-1; TCRdb names TRBD2, which stays unverified in the absence of DNA. This CDR3 spans 14 amino acids. CDR1 KGHDR and CDR2 SFDVKD come from the germline V gene. The CDR3 loop is CATSDGLGQNEQFF.

The V call is TRBV4-1, the J call TRBJ2-3; as DNA is missing, the TRBD1 call by TCRdb cannot be tested. CDR1 MGHRA and CDR2 YSYEKL come from the germline V gene. The CDR3 consists of 16 residues. CDR3 region: CASSPGGIRGTDTQYF.

V usage is TRBV6-4 and J usage is TRBJ2-1; TCRdb's D call, TRBD1, is unchecked because there is no DNA. The CDR3 extends over 16 amino acids. Germline CDR1 is MRHNA and CDR2 is SNTAGT. The CDR3 is CASSDSAGRGDNEQFF.

The V call is TRBV4-2, the J call TRBJ1-1. This CDR3 spans 14 amino acids. Germline V gene lookup returns CDR1 LGHNA and CDR2 YNFKEQ. The CDR3 here is CASSQPQLNTEAFF.

The chain recombines TRBV24-1 with TRBJ2-1; the D gene TCRdb calls, TRBD2, cannot be checked with no DNA. CDR1 is KGHDR and CDR2 is SFDVKD in the germline V gene. The CDR3 loop spans 16 amino acids. CDR3: CATSDLSGRNRDEQFF.

The chain combines TRBV12-3 or TRBV12-4 with TRBJ2-2; TCRdb's D call of TRBD2 is untestable without DNA. The CDR3 length is 15 residues. CDR3 protein: CASRPPGLSRGELFF.